Listed below are T cell receptor beta chains from one sample, sequenced in a study of blood T cell repertoires in COVID-19. Clones were sequenced by immunoSEQ multiplex PCR, and TCRdb holds only the in-frame ones, with some missing. The data show hundreds of thousands of clones, roughly 87% seen once. Sequencing was performed on PBMCs or T cells enriched from blood (not recorded which). The receptor source for this set is a woman between 18 and 29 years old who had recovered from COVID-19. Each CDR3 is given with its conserved first and last residue. Fields, in order: D gene, V gene, CDR3 length, J gene, clone size, CDR3 DNA, CDR3 protein. D genes are given only for firm matches. Some rows mark clone size as missing; the rest say once, few, many or name a class of expanded clone.

>TRBD1|TRBV10-3|15|TRBJ1-2|NA
TGTGCCATCGGTCTTGCAGGGGGCATCGCCTATGGCTACACCTTC
CAIGLAGGIAYGYTF
>NA|TRBV6-4|13|TRBJ1-1|once
TGTGCCAGCAGTAGGGGTGGGAACACTGAAGCTTTCTTT
CASSRGGNTEAFF
>NA|TRBV9|15|TRBJ2-1|NA
TGTGCCAGCAGCGTAGGCGGGCCAACCTACAATGAGCAGTTCTTC
CASSVGGPTYNEQFF
>TRBD1|TRBV6-5|15|TRBJ1-4|NA
TGTGCCAGCAGTCCACGGGACAGGGATAATGGGAGGATGTTTTTT
CASSPRDRDNGRMFF
>NA|TRBV28|15|TRBJ1-1|NA
TGTGCCAGCACCCTCTTACCCGGGGGGTATACTGAAGCTTTCTTT
CASTLLPGGYTEAFF
>TRBD1|TRBV2|14|TRBJ1-4|NA
TGTGCCAGCAGTGACCCGGGACAGGGTGAAAAACTGTTTTTT
CASSDPGQGEKLFF
>TRBD2|TRBV9|15|TRBJ2-3|NA
TGTGCCAGCAGCTACCAGCGGGGGACCACAGATACGCAGTATTTT
CASSYQRGTTDTQYF
>TRBD2|TRBV10-3|19|TRBJ2-4|once
TGTGCCATCAGTGAAACTATAACTAGCGAAGATCTAGCCAAAAACATTCAGTACTTC
CAISETITSEDLAKNIQYF
>NA|TRBV18|14|TRBJ1-1|NA
TGTGCCAGCTCACCAGGGCACAGGGAGACTGAAGCTTTCTTT
CASSPGHRETEAFF
>NA|TRBV12-2|17|TRBJ1-1|NA
TGTGCAAGTCGCTCAGCCTGCCCGGGTAGAACGAACACTGAAGCTTTCTTT
CASRSACPGRTNTEAFF
>TRBD2|TRBV6-1|17|TRBJ2-1|NA
TGTGCCAGCAGTGATCCGGGGCGGGGGGCAAGTCGCAATGAGCAGTTCTTC
CASSDPGRGASRNEQFF
>NA|TRBV10-3|14|TRBJ1-3|NA
TGTGCCATCAGGGGAGTAAGCTCTGGAAACACCATATATTTT
CAIRGVSSGNTIYF
>NA|TRBV4-2|16|TRBJ2-7|NA
TGTGCCAGCAGCCAGGCTTCCCGGGACAACACCTACGAGCAGTACTTC
CASSQASRDNTYEQYF
>NA|TRBV7-3|13|TRBJ1-2|NA
TGTGCCAGCAGCTTTTCAGAAAACTATGGCTACACCTTC
CASSFSENYGYTF
>TRBD1|TRBV3-1/TRBV3-2|14|TRBJ1-6|NA
TGTGCCAGCAGGGGACAGGGGAGTAATTCACCCCTCCACTTT
CASRGQGSNSPLHF
>TRBD2|TRBV28|16|TRBJ2-1|NA
TGTGCCAGCAGCGGACTAGCGGGGGGGTCTCACAATGAGCAGTTCTTC
CASSGLAGGSHNEQFF
>NA|TRBV19|18|TRBJ1-4|NA
TGTGCCAGTAGTCCCATAGACATGGACATCTCAACTAATGAAAAACTGTTTTTT
CASSPIDMDISTNEKLFF
>NA|TRBV12-3/TRBV12-4|13|TRBJ2-7|NA
TGTGCCAGCAGAACAGGGTATTCGTTCGAGCAGTACTTC
CASRTGYSFEQYF
>TRBD1|TRBV19|15|TRBJ1-1|NA
TGTGCCAGTAACGATGAGGGGGCGATGAACACTGAAGCTTTCTTT
CASNDEGAMNTEAFF
>NA|TRBV28|15|TRBJ1-4|NA
TGTGCCAGCAGTTTCAGTGGGGCCAGGAGTGAAAAACTGTTTTTT
CASSFSGARSEKLFF
>NA|TRBV19|14|TRBJ1-5|NA
TGTGCCAGTAGTATAGGCGGTGATAATCAGCCCCAGCATTTT
CASSIGGDNQPQHF
>NA|TRBV24-1|14|TRBJ2-1|NA
TGTGCCACCAGTGATTTCCGACAGTTGGGTGAGCAGTTCTTC
CATSDFRQLGEQFF
>NA|TRBV28|15|TRBJ1-5|NA
TGTGCCACCACTCACGAGGGTATGCGCAATCAGCCCCAGCATTTT
CATTHEGMRNQPQHF
>NA|TRBV5-1|16|TRBJ1-4|NA
TGCGCCAGCAGCCCCCTGTCCCTTGGAGGAGGTGAAAAACTGTTTTTT
CASSPLSLGGGEKLFF
>NA|TRBV27|12|TRBJ1-1|NA
TGTGCCAGCAGCAAAACAGGGACCGCGGCTTTCTTT
CASSKTGTAAFF
>TRBD2|TRBV15|20|TRBJ2-1|NA
TGTGCCACCAGCAGTATACCGGGACTAGCGGGAGAGGCAGGGTACAATGAGCAGTTCTTC
CATSSIPGLAGEAGYNEQFF
>TRBD1|TRBV28|14|TRBJ2-7|NA
TGTGCCAGCAGCCGGACAGGATGCTCCTACGAGCAGTACTTC
CASSRTGCSYEQYF
>TRBD1|TRBV19|17|TRBJ2-2|NA
TGTGCCAGTAGCCTCCAACCGACAGGGGTCTCGACCGGGGAGCTGTTTTTT
CASSLQPTGVSTGELFF
>TRBD2|TRBV5-1|17|TRBJ2-3|once
TGCGCCAGCAGCTTGTTTTCTAGCGGGGGTGGCACAGATACGCAGTATTTT
CASSLFSSGGGTDTQYF
>TRBD1|TRBV6-5|14|TRBJ1-2|once
TGTGCCAGCCGTACGACAGGGACATACTCTGGCTACACCTTC
CASRTTGTYSGYTF
>NA|TRBV20-1|11|TRBJ2-7|NA
TGCAGTGCTTCATTGTTGGAGGAGCAGTACTTC
CSASLLEEQYF
>NA|TRBV7-9|13|TRBJ1-1|few
TGTGCCAGCAACCAGGGCAGGGGCTTCGAAGCTTTCTTT
CASNQGRGFEAFF
>TRBD1|TRBV28|15|TRBJ1-1|NA
TGTGCCAGCAGTACAGGGACAGGGGGTAACACTGAAGCTTTCTTT
CASSTGTGGNTEAFF
>TRBD2|TRBV13|14|TRBJ2-2|NA
TGTGCCAGCAGAACTAGCGGTAACACCGGGGAGCTGTTTTTT
CASRTSGNTGELFF
>NA|TRBV19|13|TRBJ2-5|NA
TGTGCCAGTAGTATGGACAGACAAGAGACCCAGTACTTC
CASSMDRQETQYF
>NA|TRBV7-9|18|TRBJ1-6|NA
TGTGCCAGCAGCTTAGCAAGCACAGGAACAATCTATAATTCACCCCTCCACTTT
CASSLASTGTIYNSPLHF
>TRBD1|TRBV18|15|TRBJ2-7|NA
TGTGCCAGCTCACCGACAGGGGGCCCAACCTACGAGCAGTACTTC
CASSPTGGPTYEQYF
>TRBD1|TRBV5-6|15|TRBJ2-7|once
TGTGCCAGCAGCTTGGCCGGGACAGGGACCTACGAGCAGTACTTC
CASSLAGTGTYEQYF
>TRBD2|TRBV2|15|TRBJ2-1|NA
TGTGCCAGCAGTGGTCTTAGCGGGGGGGACAATGAGCAGTTCTTC
CASSGLSGGDNEQFF
>NA|TRBV21-1|15|TRBJ1-5|NA
TGTGCCAGCAAAAGACAGGTGACTAGCAATCAGCCCCAGCATTTT
CASKRQVTSNQPQHF